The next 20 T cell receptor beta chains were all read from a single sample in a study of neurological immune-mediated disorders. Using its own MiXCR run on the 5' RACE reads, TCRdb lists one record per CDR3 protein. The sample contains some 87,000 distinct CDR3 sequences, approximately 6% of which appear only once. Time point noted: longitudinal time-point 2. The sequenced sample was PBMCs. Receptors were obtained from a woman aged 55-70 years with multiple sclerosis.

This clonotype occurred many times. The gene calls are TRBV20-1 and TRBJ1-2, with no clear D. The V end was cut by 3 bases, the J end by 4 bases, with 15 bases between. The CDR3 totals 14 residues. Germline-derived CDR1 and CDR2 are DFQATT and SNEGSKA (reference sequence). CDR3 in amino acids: CSARMSLNGYGYTF. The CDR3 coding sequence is TGCAGTGCTAGGATGTCGTTAAATGGCTATGGCTACACCTTC.

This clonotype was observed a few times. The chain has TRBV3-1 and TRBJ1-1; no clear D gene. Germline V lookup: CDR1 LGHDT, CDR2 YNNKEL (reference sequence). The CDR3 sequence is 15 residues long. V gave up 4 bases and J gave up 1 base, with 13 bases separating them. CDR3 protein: CASSRGVGTNTEAFF. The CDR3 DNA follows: TGTGCCAGCAGCCGCGGGGTGGGTACGAACACTGAAGCTTTCTTT.

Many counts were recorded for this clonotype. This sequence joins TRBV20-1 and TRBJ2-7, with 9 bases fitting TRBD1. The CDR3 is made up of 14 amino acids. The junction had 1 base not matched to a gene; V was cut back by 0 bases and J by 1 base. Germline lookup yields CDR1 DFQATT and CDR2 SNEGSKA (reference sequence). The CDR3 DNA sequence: TGCAGTGCTAGAGAGGGGACAGGGTCCTACGAGCAGTACTTC. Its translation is CSAREGTGSYEQYF.

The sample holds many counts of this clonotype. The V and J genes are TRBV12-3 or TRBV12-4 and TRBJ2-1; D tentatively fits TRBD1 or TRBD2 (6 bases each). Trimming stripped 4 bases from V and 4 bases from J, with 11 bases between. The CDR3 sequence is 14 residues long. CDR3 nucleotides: TGTGCCAGCAGTTCAGGGGCGGGGTACAATGAGCAGTTCTTC. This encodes CASSSGAGYNEQFF.

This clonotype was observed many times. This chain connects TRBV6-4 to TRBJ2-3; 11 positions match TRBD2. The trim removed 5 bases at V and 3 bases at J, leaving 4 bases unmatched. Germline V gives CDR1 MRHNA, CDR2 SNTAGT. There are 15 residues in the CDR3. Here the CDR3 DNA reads TGTGCCAGCAGTTTTTCTAGCGGGGGGACAGATACGCAGTATTTT. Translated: CASSFSSGGTDTQYF.

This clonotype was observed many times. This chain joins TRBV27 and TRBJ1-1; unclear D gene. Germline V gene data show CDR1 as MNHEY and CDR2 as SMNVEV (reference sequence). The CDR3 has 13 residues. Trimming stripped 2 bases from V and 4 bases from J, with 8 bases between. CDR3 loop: CASSLAGFTEAFF. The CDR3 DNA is TGTGCCAGCAGTTTAGCGGGGTTCACTGAAGCTTTCTTT.

As DNA, the CDR3 is TGTGCCAGCGCCTATTCCGGGACAGGGCCTTACGAGCAGTACTTC. Translated, it gives CASAYSGTGPYEQYF. The gene calls are TRBV7-8 and TRBJ2-7; 9 positions match TRBD1. Germline assignment: CDR1 SGHVS and CDR2 FQNEAQ. Unmatched junction bases numbered 12, after V lost 8 bases and J lost 4 bases. The CDR3 has 15 amino acids.

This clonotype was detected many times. The CDR3 region is CASSLRQGGVNEQFF. Written as DNA, the CDR3 is TGCGCCAGCAGCTTGAGGCAGGGAGGGGTCAATGAGCAGTTCTTC. The gene calls are TRBV5-1 and TRBJ2-1; TRBD2 matches 7 bases. The J segment lost 6 bases and the V segment lost 1 base, leaving 7 bases of the junction unmatched. Germline CDR1 and CDR2: SGHRS and YFSETQ. The CDR3 has 15 residues. Variable domain in full (rest from reference TRBV5-1 and TRBJ2-1): KAGVTQTPRYLIKTRGQQVTLSCSPISGHRSVSWYQQTPGQGLQFLFEYFSETQRNKGNFPGRFSGRQFSNSRSEMNVSTLELGDSALYLCASSLRQGGVNEQFFGPGTRLTVL.

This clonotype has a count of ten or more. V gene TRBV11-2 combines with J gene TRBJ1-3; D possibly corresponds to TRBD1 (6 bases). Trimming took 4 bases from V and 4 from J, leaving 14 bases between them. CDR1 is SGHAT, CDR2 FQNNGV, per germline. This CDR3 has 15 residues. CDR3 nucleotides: TGTGCCAGCAGCTCGTACAGGGAGCGCGGAAACACCATATATTTT. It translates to CASSSYRERGNTIYF.

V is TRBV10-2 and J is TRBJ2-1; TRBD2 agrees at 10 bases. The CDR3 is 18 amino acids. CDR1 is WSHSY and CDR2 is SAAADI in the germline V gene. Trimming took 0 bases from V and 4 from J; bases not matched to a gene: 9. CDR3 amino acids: CASSESRASSGGYNEQFF. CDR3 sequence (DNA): TGCGCCAGCAGTGAGTCCAGGGCCAGTAGCGGGGGGTACAATGAGCAGTTCTTC.

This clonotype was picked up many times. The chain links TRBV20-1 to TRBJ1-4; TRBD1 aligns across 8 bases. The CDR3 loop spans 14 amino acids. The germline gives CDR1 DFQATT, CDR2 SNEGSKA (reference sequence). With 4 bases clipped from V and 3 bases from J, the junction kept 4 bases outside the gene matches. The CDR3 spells CSATQGAPNEKLFF. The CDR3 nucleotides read TGCAGTGCTACCCAGGGGGCCCCTAATGAAAAACTGTTTTTT.

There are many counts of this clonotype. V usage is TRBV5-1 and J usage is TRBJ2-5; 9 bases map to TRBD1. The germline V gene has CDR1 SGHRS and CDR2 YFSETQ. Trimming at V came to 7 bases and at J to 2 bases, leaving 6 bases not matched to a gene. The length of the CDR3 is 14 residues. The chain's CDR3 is CASQDGTGQETQYF. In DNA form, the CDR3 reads TGCGCCAGCCAGGACGGGACAGGGCAAGAGACCCAGTACTTC.

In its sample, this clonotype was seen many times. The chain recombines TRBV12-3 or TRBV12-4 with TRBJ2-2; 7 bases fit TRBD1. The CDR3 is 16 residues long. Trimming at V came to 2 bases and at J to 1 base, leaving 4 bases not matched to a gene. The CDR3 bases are TGTGCCAGCAGTTTATCGGACAGGTTGAACACCGGGGAGCTGTTTTTT. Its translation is CASSLSDRLNTGELFF.

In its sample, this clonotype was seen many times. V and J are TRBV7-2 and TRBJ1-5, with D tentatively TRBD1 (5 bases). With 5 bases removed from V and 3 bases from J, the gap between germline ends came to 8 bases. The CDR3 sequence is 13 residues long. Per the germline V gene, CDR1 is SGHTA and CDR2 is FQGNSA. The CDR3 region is CASSTGTNQPQHF. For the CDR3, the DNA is TGTGCCAGCAGCACAGGAACCAATCAGCCCCAGCATTTT.

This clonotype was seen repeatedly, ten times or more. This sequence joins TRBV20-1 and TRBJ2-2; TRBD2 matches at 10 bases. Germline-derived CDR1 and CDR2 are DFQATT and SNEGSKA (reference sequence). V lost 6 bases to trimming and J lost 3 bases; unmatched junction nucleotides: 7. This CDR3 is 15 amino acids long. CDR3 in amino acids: CSAPIAGGYTGELFF. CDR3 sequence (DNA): TGCAGTGCCCCGATAGCGGGGGGCTACACCGGGGAGCTGTTTTTT.

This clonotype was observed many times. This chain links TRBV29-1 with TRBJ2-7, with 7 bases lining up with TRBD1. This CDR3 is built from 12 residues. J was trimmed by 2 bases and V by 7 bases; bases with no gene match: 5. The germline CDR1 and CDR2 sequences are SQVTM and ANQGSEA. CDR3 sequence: CSAQGSAYEQYF. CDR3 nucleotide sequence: TGCAGCGCACAGGGGTCGGCCTACGAGCAGTACTTC.

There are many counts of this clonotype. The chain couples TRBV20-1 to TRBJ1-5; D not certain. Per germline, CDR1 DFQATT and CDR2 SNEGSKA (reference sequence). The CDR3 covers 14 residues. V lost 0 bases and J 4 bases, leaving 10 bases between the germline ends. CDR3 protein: CSARDGTNNQPQHF. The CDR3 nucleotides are TGCAGTGCTAGAGATGGTACAAATAATCAGCCCCAGCATTTT.

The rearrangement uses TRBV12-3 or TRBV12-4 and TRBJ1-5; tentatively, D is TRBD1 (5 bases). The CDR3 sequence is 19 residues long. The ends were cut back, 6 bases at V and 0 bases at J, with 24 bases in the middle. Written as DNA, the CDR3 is TGTGCCAGCAGCTCCCCTCCGGGGACTCCTGTCGATAGCAATCAGCCCCAGCATTTT. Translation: CASSSPPGTPVDSNQPQHF.

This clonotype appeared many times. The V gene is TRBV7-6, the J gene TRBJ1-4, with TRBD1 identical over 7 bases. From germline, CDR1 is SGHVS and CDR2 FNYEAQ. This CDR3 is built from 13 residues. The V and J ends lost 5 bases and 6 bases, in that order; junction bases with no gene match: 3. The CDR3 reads CASSGGQDEKLFF. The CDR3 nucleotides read TGTGCCAGCAGCGGAGGACAGGATGAAAAACTGTTTTTT.

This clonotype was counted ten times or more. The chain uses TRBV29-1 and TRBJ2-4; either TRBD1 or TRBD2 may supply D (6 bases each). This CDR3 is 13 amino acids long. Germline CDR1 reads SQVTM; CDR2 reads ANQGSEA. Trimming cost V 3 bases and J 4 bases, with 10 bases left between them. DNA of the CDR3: TGCAGCGTTGATTCGGGGGCAAAAAACATTCAGTACTTC. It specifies CSVDSGAKNIQYF.